This TCR beta chain was profiled in a study of identical twins. Findings and limits, study-wide: Surplus twin overlap in beta out-of-frame sequences was less pronounced. Possibly, invariant MAIT and iNKT cells partly confounded zero-insertion analyses.

TCRdb itself ran the 5' RACE reads through MiXCR, one entry per CDR3 protein. This table has 130,000 to 150,000 distinct CDR3 sequences, around 3.5% appearing once. V lost 4 bases and J lost 5, with 9 bases in between. The germline CDR1 and CDR2 sequences are MNHEY and SVGAGI. The CDR3 loop spans 13 amino acids. Comment on this clonotype: The antigen remains unidentified.

Healthy Caucasian individuals made up all the donors. V is TRBV6-5 and J is TRBJ1-5; D unresolved. The sample was memory T cells sorted from blood. This receptor was identified in a man younger than 35 in good health. The CDR3 bases are TGTGCCAGCAGTTTCGACGACGATCAGCCCCAGCATTTT. It is translated as CASSFDDDQPQHF.